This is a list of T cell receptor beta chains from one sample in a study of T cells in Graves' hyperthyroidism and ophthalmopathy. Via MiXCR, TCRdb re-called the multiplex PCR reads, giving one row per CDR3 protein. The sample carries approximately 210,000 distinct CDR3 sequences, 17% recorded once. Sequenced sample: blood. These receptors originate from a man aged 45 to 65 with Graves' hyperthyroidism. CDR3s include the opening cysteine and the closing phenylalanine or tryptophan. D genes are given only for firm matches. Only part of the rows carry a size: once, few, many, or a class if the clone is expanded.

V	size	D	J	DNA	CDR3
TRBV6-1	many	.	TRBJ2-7	TGTGCCAGCAGGACTACTAGAGACCCCTCTAACGAGCAGTACTTC	CASRTTRDPSNEQYF
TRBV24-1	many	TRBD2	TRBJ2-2	TGTGCCACCAGTGATTGGTTTAGCGGGAGTTTCGACACCGGGGAGCTGTTTTTT	CATSDWFSGSFDTGELFF
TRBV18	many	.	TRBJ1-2	TGTGCCAGCTCACCGGATCTACAGGGTAGTGGCTACACCTTC	CASSPDLQGSGYTF
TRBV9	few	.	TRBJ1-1	TGTGCCAGCAGCGTAGATACAGGGATAAGCACTGAAGCTTTCTTT	CASSVDTGISTEAFF
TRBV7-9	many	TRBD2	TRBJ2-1	TGTGCCAGCAGCCCCTCTACTAGCGGGAAGTACAATGAGCAGTTCTTC	CASSPSTSGKYNEQFF
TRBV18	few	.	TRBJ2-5	TGTGCCAGCACGCCCCTCACCGGGGTCAAAGAGACCCAGTACTTC	CASTPLTGVKETQYF
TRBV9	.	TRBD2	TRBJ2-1	TGTGCCAGCAGCGTAGCGACTAGCGTAGGCAATGAGCAGTTCTTC	CASSVATSVGNEQFF
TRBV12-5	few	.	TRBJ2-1	TGTGCTAGTGGTTTGGAGATGTACAATGAGCAGTTCTTC	CASGLEMYNEQFF
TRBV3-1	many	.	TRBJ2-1	TGTGCCAGCACCGGGGACGGGAGCTCCTACAATGAGCAGTTCTTC	CASTGDGSSYNEQFF
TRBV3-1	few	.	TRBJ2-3	TGTGCCAGCAGCCAAGATCCCCCGGGGTTTGACGCAGATACGCAGTATTTT	CASSQDPPGFDADTQYF
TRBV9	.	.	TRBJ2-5	TGTGCCAGCAGCGTAGGGGACAACCGAGGGGGGACCCAGTACTTC	CASSVGDNRGGTQYF
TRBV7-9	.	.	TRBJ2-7	TGTGCCAGCAGCCGAGGGAGGGAGCAGTACTTC	CASSRGREQYF
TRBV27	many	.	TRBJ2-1	.	CASSSSASGHEQFF
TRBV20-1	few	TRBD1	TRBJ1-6	TGCAGTGCCCTAAGCCCTCGGACAGGGTCAAATTCACCCCTCCACTTT	CSALSPRTGSNSPLHF
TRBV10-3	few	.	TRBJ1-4	TGTGCCATCAGTGGCGGACCGGGACGGAATAATGAAAAACTGTTTTTT	CAISGGPGRNNEKLFF
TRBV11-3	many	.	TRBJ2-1	TGTGCCAGCAGCTTAGATTCCGACAGCCAGGAGTTCTTC	CASSLDSDSQEFF
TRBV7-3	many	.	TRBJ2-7	TGTGCCAGCAGCTCCAGGACAGAAGGCTACGAGCAGTACTTC	CASSSRTEGYEQYF
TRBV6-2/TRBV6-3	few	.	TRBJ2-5	TGTGCCAGCAGTTACTCGATGGGTACCCAAGAGACCCAGTACTTC	CASSYSMGTQETQYF
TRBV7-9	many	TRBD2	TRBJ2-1	TGTGCCAGCAGCCCCCGACTAGCGGGAGGATTGTACAATGAGCAGTTCTTC	CASSPRLAGGLYNEQFF
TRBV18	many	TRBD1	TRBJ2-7	TGTGCCAGCTCACCCGGGACAGGAGGGATATACGAGCAGTACTTC	CASSPGTGGIYEQYF
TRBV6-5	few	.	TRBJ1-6	TGTGCCAGCAGTTACTACCCTAGGACAAATAATTCACCCCTCCACTTT	CASSYYPRTNNSPLHF
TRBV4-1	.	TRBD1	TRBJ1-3	TGCGCCAGCAGCCAAGACGGACAGGGCAGAAACACCATATATTTT	CASSQDGQGRNTIYF
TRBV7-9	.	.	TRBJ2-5	TGCGCCAGCAGCCAAGTGTGGCGCCTCCAAGAGACCCAGTACTTC	CASSQVWRLQETQYF
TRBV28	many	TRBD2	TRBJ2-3	TGTGCCAGCAGGTTAGCGGGAGGGAACACAGATACGCAGTATTTT	CASRLAGGNTDTQYF
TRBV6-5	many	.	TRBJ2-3	TGTGCCAGCAGTTACCGGGGTTCGAGCACAGATACGCAGTATTTT	CASSYRGSSTDTQYF
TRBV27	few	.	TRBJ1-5	TGTGCCAGCAGTTCCACGGACGGCCGCAGCAATCAGCCCCAGCATTTT	CASSSTDGRSNQPQHF
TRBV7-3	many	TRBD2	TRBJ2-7	TGTGCCAGCAGCTCAGGGACTAGCGGGAGCGAGCAGTACTTC	CASSSGTSGSEQYF
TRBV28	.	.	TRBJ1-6	TGTGCCAGCAGGCGGGGATATTCACCCCTCCACTTT	CASRRGYSPLHF
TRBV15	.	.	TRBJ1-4	TGTGCCACCAGGAGGGACACGGAAAAACTGTTTTTT	CATRRDTEKLFF
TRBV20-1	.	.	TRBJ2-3	TGCAGTGCTAGAGATCTTACAGGGTTTGATACAGATACGCAGTATTTT	CSARDLTGFDTDTQYF
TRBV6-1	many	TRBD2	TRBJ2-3	TGTGCCAGCAGTGAATCTAGCGGGCCAGATACGCAGTATTTT	CASSESSGPDTQYF
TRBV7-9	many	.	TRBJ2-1	TGTGCCAGCAGACAATCAGGCAATGAGCAGTTCTTC	CASRQSGNEQFF
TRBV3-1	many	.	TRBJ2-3	TGTGCCAGCAGCCAAGATCGTTCGCGGGACCTCACAGATACGCAGTATTTT	CASSQDRSRDLTDTQYF
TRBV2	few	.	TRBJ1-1	TGTGCCAGCAGTGTAGAGGGGTACACTGGAGCTTTCTTT	CASSVEGYTGAFF
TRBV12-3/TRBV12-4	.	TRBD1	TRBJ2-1	TGTGCCAGCGGGGGCGGACAGGGAATTTACAATGAGCAGTTCTTC	CASGGGQGIYNEQFF
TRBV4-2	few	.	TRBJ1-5	TGTGCCAGCAGCCAAGATTGGGCCGCGAGCAATCAGCCCCAGCATTTT	CASSQDWAASNQPQHF
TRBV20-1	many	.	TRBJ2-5	TGCAGTGCTAGTCCCGGACAGAAACAAGAGACCCAGTACTTC	CSASPGQKQETQYF
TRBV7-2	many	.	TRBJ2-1	TGTGCCAGCAGCCAAACATCGACACCTCTCTACAATGAGCAGTTCTTC	CASSQTSTPLYNEQFF
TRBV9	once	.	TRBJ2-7	TGTGCCAGCAGCACAAACTCCTACGAGCAGTACTTC	CASSTNSYEQYF